The source of this T cell receptor (beta chain) is a study of response to subunit inactivated influenza vaccine. Concerning this clonotype: Antigen specificity is unknown.

Trimming stripped 0 bases from V and 0 bases from J, with 13 bases between. CDR3 size: 17 residues. Germline V CDR1 and CDR2: SGHRS, YFSETQ. Regarding the study as a whole: Each seasonal influenza vaccination, the authors suggested, recruits few new T cells.

TCRdb fed the RT-PCR reads into MiXCR, producing one record per CDR3 protein. The sample lists under 550,000 distinct CDR3 sequences; around 7.7% were seen once. The chain couples TRBV5-1 to TRBJ2-4; D uncertain. The sequence derives from a man between 45 and 75 years old who received an inactivated influenza vaccine. Sequencing was performed on PBMCs from blood, taken roughly 24 months after vaccination. The CDR3 spells CASSLGDSKLAKNIQYF. The CDR3, as DNA: TGCGCCAGCAGCTTGGGGGATTCCAAACTAGCCAAAAACATTCAGTACTTC.